These T cell receptor beta chains were read from a single sample in a study of cytomegalovirus exposure and HLA in healthy donors. Libraries were prepared by immunoSEQ multiplex PCR; TCRdb keeps only in-frame clonotypes and omits some of them. The sample has roughly 100,000 clones; around 81% are singletons. Input material: PBMCs. These receptors were taken from a man in his forties in good health and CMV-seropositive. The CDR3 runs from the conserved cysteine through the conserved F or W. The D gene is left open where the match is weak. Some rows have no size entry. The others give once, few or many, or a class for an expanded clone.

d_call,v_call,clone_size,j_call,cdr3_aa,cdr3_nt
TRBD2,TRBV29-1,-,TRBJ2-1,CSVERLAGDIGNEQFF,TGCAGCGTTGAAAGACTAGCGGGAGATATAGGGAATGAGCAGTTCTTC
-,TRBV7-9,-,TRBJ1-2,CASSPPGNGYTF,TGTGCCAGCAGCCCACCGGGGAATGGCTACACCTTC
TRBD1,TRBV5-5,-,TRBJ1-1,CASSLDGTGSSTEAFF,TGTGCCAGCAGCTTGGATGGGACAGGGTCTAGTACTGAAGCTTTCTTT
-,TRBV6-6,-,TRBJ1-5,CASSAGGNQPQHF,TGTGCCAGCAGTGCGGGAGGCAATCAGCCCCAGCATTTT
-,TRBV14,-,TRBJ2-5,CASSQDLPGLATQYF,TGTGCCAGCAGCCAAGATCTCCCAGGGCTGGCGACCCAGTACTTC
-,TRBV11-2,-,TRBJ1-2,CASSFSGDGYTF,TGTGCCAGCAGCTTCTCGGGGGACGGCTACACCTTC
TRBD2,TRBV10-2,-,TRBJ2-3,CASSEPRLAGAYTDTQYF,TGCGCCAGCAGTGAGCCCCGACTAGCGGGGGCCTACACAGATACGCAGTATTTT
TRBD2,TRBV9,once,TRBJ2-3,CASSDSRGADTQYF,TGTGCCAGCAGCGATTCTCGGGGGGCAGATACGCAGTATTTT
TRBD1,TRBV28,-,TRBJ2-7,CASSHRQGYTYEQYF,TGTGCCAGCAGCCACCGACAGGGGTATACCTACGAGCAGTACTTC
-,TRBV11-2,-,TRBJ2-1,CASSGTQGGEQFF,TGTGCCAGCAGCGGAACGCAGGGAGGTGAGCAGTTCTTC
TRBD2,TRBV15,-,TRBJ2-1,CATSRDRIAGFGEQFF,TGTGCCACCAGCAGAGATCGGATAGCGGGTTTCGGTGAGCAGTTCTTC
-,TRBV5-4,-,TRBJ1-1,CASSLGLENTEAFF,TGTGCCAGCAGCTTGGGTTTAGAGAACACTGAAGCTTTCTTT
-,TRBV18,-,TRBJ2-4,CASSVQGKNIQYF,TGTGCCAGCTCAGTGCAGGGGAAAAACATTCAGTACTTC
TRBD1,TRBV5-4,-,TRBJ2-7,CASSLGGDRGPYEQYF,TGTGCCAGCAGCTTGGGGGGGGACAGGGGTCCCTACGAGCAGTACTTC
-,TRBV5-1,few,TRBJ2-7,CASSFEQVYEQYF,TGCGCCAGCAGCTTTGAGCAGGTCTACGAGCAGTACTTC
-,TRBV19,-,TRBJ2-5,CASNQGQETQYF,TGTGCCAGTAATCAGGGTCAAGAGACCCAGTACTTC
-,TRBV28,-,TRBJ1-5,CASSLHGVGPQHF,TGTGCCAGCAGTTTACACGGGGTTGGGCCCCAGCATTTT
TRBD1,TRBV28,-,TRBJ1-3,CASSFRGLSGNTIYF,TGTGCCAGCAGTTTTAGGGGGCTCTCTGGAAACACCATATATTTT
-,TRBV25-1,few,TRBJ1-1,CASSEFITEAFF,TGTGCCAGCAGTGAATTTATCACTGAAGCTTTCTTT
-,TRBV5-1,-,TRBJ1-4,CASSSGQPSNEKLFF,TGCGCCAGCAGCTCAGGACAGCCGAGCAATGAAAAACTGTTTTTT
TRBD1,TRBV9,-,TRBJ1-1,CASSPGQGAAAFF,TGTGCCAGCAGCCCGGGACAGGGGGCCGCGGCTTTCTTT
-,TRBV29-1,-,TRBJ1-1,CSVEDRGRGEAFF,TGCAGCGTTGAAGACCGAGGGCGCGGTGAAGCTTTCTTT
TRBD2,TRBV5-1,-,TRBJ2-5,CASSLRGTSEETQYF,TGCGCCAGCAGCTTGAGGGGGACTAGCGAAGAGACCCAGTACTTC
TRBD1,TRBV5-4,once,TRBJ2-5,CASSYRDRVETQYF,TGTGCCAGCAGCTACCGGGACAGGGTAGAGACCCAGTACTTC
-,TRBV11-2,few,TRBJ1-2,CASSPTPGFNYGYTF,TGTGCCAGCAGCCCTACTCCGGGGTTTAACTATGGCTACACCTTC
TRBD1,TRBV9,-,TRBJ1-1,CASSATGGSTEAFF,TGTGCCAGCAGCGCGACAGGGGGCTCCACTGAAGCTTTCTTT
TRBD1,TRBV6-6,-,TRBJ2-5,CASSRGQGGETQYF,TGTGCCAGCAGCCGGGGACAGGGTGGAGAGACCCAGTACTTC
-,TRBV5-4,-,TRBJ1-1,CASSFKGVGTEAFF,TGTGCCAGCAGCTTTAAGGGGGTTGGCACTGAAGCTTTCTTT
-,TRBV5-5,once,TRBJ2-7,CASSYTYEQYF,TGTGCCAGCAGCTATACCTACGAGCAGTACTTC
TRBD2,TRBV29-1,-,TRBJ2-1,CSAGLAGLSYNEQFF,TGCAGCGCCGGACTAGCGGGACTCTCCTACAATGAGCAGTTCTTC
-,TRBV5-6,-,TRBJ1-4,CASSLVGAANEKLFF,TGTGCCAGCAGCTTGGTTGGGGCTGCTAATGAAAAACTGTTTTTT
TRBD1,TRBV27,-,TRBJ1-1,CASPPQGATRTEAFF,TGTGCCAGTCCCCCGCAGGGGGCGACGCGAACTGAAGCTTTCTTT
TRBD1,TRBV2,-,TRBJ1-1,CASRSDRDTEAFF,TGTGCCAGCAGGTCGGACAGGGACACTGAAGCTTTCTTT
-,TRBV29-1,-,TRBJ2-5,CSVGGFQETQYF,TGCAGCGTTGGAGGATTCCAAGAGACCCAGTACTTC
TRBD1,TRBV5-1,-,TRBJ2-5,CASSPGQEETQYF,TGCGCCAGCAGCCCCGGACAGGAAGAGACCCAGTACTTC
-,TRBV15,once,TRBJ1-5,CATGGRNQPQHF,TGTGCCACCGGGGGGAGAAATCAGCCCCAGCATTTT
TRBD2,TRBV13,few,TRBJ2-5,CASSLKAGGPGETQYF,TGTGCCAGCAGCTTAAAGGCGGGAGGGCCAGGAGAGACCCAGTACTTC
-,TRBV6-6,-,TRBJ2-2,CASSPTGELFF,TGTGCCAGCAGCCCGACCGGGGAGCTGTTTTTT
TRBD2,TRBV28,-,TRBJ2-1,CASSLLTTLLAGEYNEQFF,TGTGCCAGCAGTCTCCTAACCACCCTTCTAGCGGGGGAATACAATGAGCAGTTCTTC
-,TRBV15,-,TRBJ1-2,CATSRDLAGYTF,TGTGCCACCAGCAGAGATTTAGCTGGCTACACCTTC
-,TRBV6-5,-,TRBJ2-1,CASSYSADYNEQFF,TGTGCCAGCAGTTACTCGGCAGACTACAATGAGCAGTTCTTC
TRBD1,TRBV9,once,TRBJ1-2,CASSVGGGRGHGYTF,TGTGCCAGCAGCGTAGGGGGGGGCAGGGGGCACGGCTACACCTTC
TRBD1,TRBV19,-,TRBJ2-7,CASRRGQGAYEQYF,TGTGCCAGTAGGAGAGGACAGGGGGCGTACGAGCAGTACTTC
-,TRBV19,-,TRBJ1-1,CASRRGITEAFF,TGTGCCAGTCGAAGGGGGATCACTGAAGCTTTCTTT
-,TRBV29-1,-,TRBJ2-1,CSGGSIGSNEQFF,TGCAGCGGTGGGAGTATCGGGTCCAATGAGCAGTTCTTC
TRBD1,TRBV5-5,-,TRBJ2-7,CASSLGGQAPSYEQYF,TGTGCCAGCAGCTTGGGTGGACAGGCCCCATCCTACGAGCAGTACTTC
-,TRBV20-1,once,TRBJ2-7,CSPVGPYEQYF,TGCAGTCCTGTTGGCCCCTACGAGCAGTACTTC
-,TRBV6-5,-,TRBJ1-6,CASGRQSDSTLHF,TGTGCCAGCGGAAGGCAGAGCGATTCGACCCTCCACTTT
-,TRBV18,-,TRBJ1-1,CASSRNDGGTEAFF,TGTGCCAGCTCACGTAACGACGGAGGGACTGAAGCTTTCTTT